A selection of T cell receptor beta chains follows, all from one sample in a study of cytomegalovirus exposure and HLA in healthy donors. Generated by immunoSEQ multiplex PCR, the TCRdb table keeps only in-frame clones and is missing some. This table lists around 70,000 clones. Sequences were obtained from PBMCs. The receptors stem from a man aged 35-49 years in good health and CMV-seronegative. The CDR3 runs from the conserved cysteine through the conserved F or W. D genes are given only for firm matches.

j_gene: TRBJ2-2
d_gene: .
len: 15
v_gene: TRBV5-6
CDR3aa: CASSWGQRNTGELFF
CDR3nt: TGTGCCAGCAGCTGGGGACAAAGAAACACCGGGGAGCTGTTTTTT

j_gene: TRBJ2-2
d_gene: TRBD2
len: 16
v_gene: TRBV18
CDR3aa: CASSPGISGSSGELFF
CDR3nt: TGTGCCAGCTCACCAGGAATTAGCGGGAGTTCCGGGGAGCTGTTTTTT

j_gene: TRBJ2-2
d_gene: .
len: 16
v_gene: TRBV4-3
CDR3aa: CASSQDRRIEAGELFF
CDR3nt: TGCGCCAGCAGCCAAGATAGAAGGATAGAGGCCGGGGAGCTGTTTTTT

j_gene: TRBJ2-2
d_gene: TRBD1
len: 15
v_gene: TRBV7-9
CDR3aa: CASTPTGMNTGELFF
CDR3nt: TGTGCCAGCACCCCGACAGGGATGAACACCGGGGAGCTGTTTTTT

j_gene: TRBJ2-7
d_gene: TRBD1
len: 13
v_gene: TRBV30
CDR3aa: CAWSFGTAYEQYF
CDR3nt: TGTGCCTGGTCCTTCGGGACAGCCTACGAGCAGTACTTC

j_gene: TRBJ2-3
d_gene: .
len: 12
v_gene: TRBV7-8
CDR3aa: CASSPNTDTQYF
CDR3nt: TGTGCCAGCAGCCCGAACACCGATACGCAGTATTTT

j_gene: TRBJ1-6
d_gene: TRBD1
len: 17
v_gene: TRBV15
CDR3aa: CATSVNRGHNYNSPLHF
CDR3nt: TGTGCCACCAGCGTGAACAGGGGCCACAACTATAATTCACCCCTCCACTTT

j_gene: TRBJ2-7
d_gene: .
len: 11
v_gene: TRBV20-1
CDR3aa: CSAGQTYEQYF
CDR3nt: TGCAGCGCCGGACAGACCTACGAGCAGTACTTC

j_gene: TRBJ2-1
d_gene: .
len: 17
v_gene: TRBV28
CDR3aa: CASSLSRGGSLSNEQFF
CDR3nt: TGTGCCAGCAGTTTATCCAGAGGGGGTAGTTTAAGTAATGAGCAGTTCTTC

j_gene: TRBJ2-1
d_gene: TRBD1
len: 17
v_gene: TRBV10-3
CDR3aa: CAISDTERDREINEQFF
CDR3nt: TGTGCCATCAGTGATACGGAACGGGACAGGGAAATCAATGAGCAGTTCTTC

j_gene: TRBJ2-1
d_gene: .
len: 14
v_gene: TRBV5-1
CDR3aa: CASSLGRQGGEQFF
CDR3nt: TGCGCCAGCAGCTTGGGTAGGCAGGGCGGTGAGCAGTTCTTC

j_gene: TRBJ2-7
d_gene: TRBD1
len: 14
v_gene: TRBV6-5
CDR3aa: CASSRTGTGLQQYF
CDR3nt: TGTGCCAGCAGCCGGACAGGGACGGGATTACAGCAGTACTTC

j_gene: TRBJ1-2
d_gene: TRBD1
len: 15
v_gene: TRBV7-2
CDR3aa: CASSREGQGDYGYTF
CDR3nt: TGTGCCAGCAGCCGAGAGGGACAGGGAGATTATGGCTACACCTTC

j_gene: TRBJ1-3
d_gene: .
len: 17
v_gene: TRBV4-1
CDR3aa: CASSQAGQLFSGNTIYF
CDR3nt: TGCGCCAGCAGCCAAGCTGGACAGCTCTTCTCTGGAAACACCATATATTTT

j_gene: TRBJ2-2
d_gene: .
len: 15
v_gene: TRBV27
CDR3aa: CASSPKTHYTGELFF
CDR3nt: TGTGCCAGCAGTCCAAAGACACACTACACCGGGGAGCTGTTTTTT

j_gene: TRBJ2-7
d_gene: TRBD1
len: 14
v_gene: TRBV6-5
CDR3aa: CASSGLGTADEQYF
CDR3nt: TGTGCCAGCAGCGGACTTGGGACAGCTGACGAGCAGTACTTC

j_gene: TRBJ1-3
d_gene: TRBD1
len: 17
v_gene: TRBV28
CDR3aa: CASSLLVDRVSGNTIYF
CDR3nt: TGTGCCAGCAGTTTATTGGTCGACAGGGTCTCTGGAAACACCATATATTTT

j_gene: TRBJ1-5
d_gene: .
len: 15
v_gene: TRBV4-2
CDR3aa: CASSQDQGSNQPQHF
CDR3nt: TGTGCCAGCAGCCAAGATCAGGGTAGCAATCAGCCCCAGCATTTT

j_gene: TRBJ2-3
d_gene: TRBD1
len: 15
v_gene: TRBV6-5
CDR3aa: CASRHTGVVADTQYF
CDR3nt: TGTGCCAGCAGACATACAGGGGTCGTCGCAGATACGCAGTATTTT

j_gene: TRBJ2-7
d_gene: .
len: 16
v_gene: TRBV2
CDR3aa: CASSDSGLGRGYEQYF
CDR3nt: TGTGCCAGCAGTGACTCCGGCTTGGGCAGGGGCTACGAGCAGTACTTC